This T cell receptor beta chain was identified during a study of prognosis after radiotherapy for stage I lung cancer. Study-level background: Radiotherapy was followed by distant metastases in a few patients, which appeared at a median of roughly seven months; 15 patients showed no significant progression.

Node-negative disease was confirmed in all patients by CT and PET/CT, with no prior chemotherapy, radiotherapy or other malignancies. With two time points in the design, about 5.8 milliliters of peripheral blood were drawn at each one. Starting from genomic DNA, TCR beta CDR3 was amplified through two-round multiplex PCR. During first-round PCR, primers specific to each TRBV and TRBJ gene were used. TCRdb reprocessed the multiplex PCR reads with MiXCR, giving one entry per CDR3 protein. The sample gives tens of thousands of distinct CDR3 sequences, 43% of which show up once; less than 40% is in the top ten. V lost 6 bases, J lost 9 bases, and 18 bases lay in between. Germline V gene data show CDR1 as MNHNS and CDR2 as SASEGT. This CDR3 has 14 residues.

The sample consisted of PBMCs, taken before or after stereotactic body radiation therapy (not recorded which). The clonotype was recovered from a donor over 45 with non-small cell lung cancer. The V gene is TRBV6-1, the J gene TRBJ1-5; D ambiguous. The CDR3 DNA is TGTGCCAGCAGCAACCGACCGCCAGATCGGCCCCAGCATTTT. Protein sequence: CASSNRPPDRPQHF.